Each of the 22 T cell receptor beta chains below was sequenced from the same sample in a study of beta chain features in type 1 diabetes. Every bit of the isolated RNA underwent reverse transcription, so sequencing read expressed TCRB transcripts. The protocol was immunoSEQ multiplex PCR, while the TCRdb copy is restricted to in-frame clones and leaves out a portion. Of about 320,000 clones listed, 11% to 15% were seen once; the top ten hold over 5%. The sample was central memory CD4+ T cells from blood. The receptors here all came from a man under 40 in good health.

This clone came up a few times. The rearrangement joins TRBV6-4 to TRBJ1-6, with D possibly matching TRBD1 (5 bases). Germline V gives CDR1 MRHNA, CDR2 SNTAGT. The CDR3 is 14 amino acids. The germline V and J ends were trimmed by 3 bases and 10 bases, with 13 bases remaining between them. The CDR3 loop reads CASSEAQGGSPLHF. CDR3 sequence (DNA): TGTGCCAGCAGTGAGGCTCAGGGTGGGTCACCCCTCCACTTT.

This chain uses TRBV19 with TRBJ1-2, with D perhaps TRBD1 (6 bases). The CDR3 has 16 residues. The germline V and J ends were trimmed by 5 bases and 4 bases, with 20 bases remaining between them. Per the germline V gene, CDR1 is LNHDA and CDR2 is SQIVND (reference sequence). The CDR3 sequence is CASSPRLTGRTYGYTF. CDR3 nucleotides: TGTGCCAGTAGTCCTAGGTTGACAGGCAGAACCTATGGCTACACCTTC.

This rearrangement joins TRBV5-4 to TRBJ2-3; TRBD2 matches 7 bases. The length of the CDR3 is 15 residues. V shed 1 base, J shed 2 bases, and the junction held 4 bases outside the gene matches. The germline V gene has CDR1 SGHNT and CDR2 YYREEE (reference sequence). CDR3 in amino acids: CASSLFSGDTDTQYF. The CDR3 region has the DNA TGTGCCAGCAGCTTGTTCAGCGGGGACACAGATACGCAGTATTTT.

This clone was seen more than once but under ten times. Other nucleotide sequences in the sample specify the same CDR3. V is TRBV7-2 and J is TRBJ2-5; TRBD2 matches at 7 bases. The CDR3 length is 13 residues. The V gene end was trimmed by 1 base and the J gene end by 5 bases; junction bases not matched to a gene: 1. The V gene's germline CDR1 is SGHTA and CDR2 FQGNSA. The CDR3 coding sequence is TGTGCCAGCAGCTTAGGGACTAGGGAGACCCAGTACTTC. Its protein product is CASSLGTRETQYF.

The V and J genes are TRBV5-6 and TRBJ2-3; 11 nucleotides align to TRBD2. The V gene end was trimmed by 2 bases and the J gene end by 5 bases; junction bases not matched to a gene: 7. The CDR3 sequence is 16 residues long. Germline assignment: CDR1 SGHDT and CDR2 YYEEEE. In nucleotides, the CDR3 is TGTGCCAGCAGCTTCCTACTAGCGGGAGCGAAAGATACGCAGTATTTT. Translation gives CASSFLLAGAKDTQYF.

The rearrangement uses TRBV19 and TRBJ2-3; 7 bases map to TRBD1. CDR1 is LNHDA, CDR2 SQIVND, per germline (reference sequence). V trimming: 6 bases; J trimming: 0 bases; junction bases outside the gene matches: 6. The CDR3 extends over 15 amino acids. The CDR3 spells CASSLEGASTDTQYF. CDR3 bases: TGTGCCAGTAGCCTAGAGGGGGCTAGCACAGATACGCAGTATTTT.

This clone came up a few times. The V gene is TRBV7-2, the J gene TRBJ2-7, with D possibly TRBD2 on 5 matching bases. Trimming took 5 bases from V and 2 from J, leaving 7 bases between them. Germline assignment: CDR1 SGHTA and CDR2 FQGNSA. The CDR3 spans 12 residues. The DNA of the CDR3 is TGTGCCAGCAGCCCCGGGACCTACGAGCAGTACTTC. It yields the protein CASSPGTYEQYF.

This clone was observed a handful of times. The J gene is TRBJ2-1, the V gene TRBV10-3; no reliable D call. The germline V and J ends were trimmed by 8 bases and 4 bases, with 9 bases remaining between them. The CDR3 sequence is 12 residues long. Per germline, CDR1 ENHRY and CDR2 SYGVKD. CDR3 sequence: CAISTNYNEQFF. The CDR3, as DNA: TGTGCCATCTCGACAAATTACAATGAGCAGTTCTTC.

The rearrangement joins TRBV6-6 to TRBJ2-7; unclear D gene. Trimming stripped 0 bases from V and 6 bases from J, with 6 bases between. CDR3 size: 12 residues. Germline CDR1 is MNHNY and CDR2 is SVGAGI (reference sequence). DNA for the CDR3: TGTGCCAGCAGTTACTCGAAGCCCGAGCAGTACGTC. Translation: CASSYSKPEQYV.

The J gene is TRBJ1-5, the V gene TRBV6-5; TRBD1 is a possible D gene (6 bases). Germline V gene sequence: CDR1 MNHEY, CDR2 SVGAGI. V was cut by 6 bases and J by 5 bases, with 14 bases left in between. The CDR3 totals 14 residues. The CDR3 protein is CASSPGAQYQPQHF. As DNA, the CDR3 is TGTGCCAGCAGCCCAGGGGCCCAATATCAGCCCCAGCATTTT.

This clone was recorded a few times. A single base is all that separates this from a far larger clone, so a read error is likely. The rearrangement links TRBV30 to TRBJ2-4; D not resolved. Trimming pared 6 bases from V and 5 bases from J, leaving 14 bases between. The CDR3 sequence is 13 residues long. CDR1 is GTSNPN, CDR2 SVGIG, per germline (reference sequence). The CDR3 sequence is CACLNPRENIQYF. The CDR3 region has the DNA TGTGCCTGTCTCAACCCTAGAGAAAACATTCAGTACTTC.

This chain links TRBV6-5 with TRBJ2-5, with TRBD1 matching over 7 bases. This CDR3 region has 15 residues. Germline trimming cut 2 bases from V and 6 bases from J; bases unmatched to any gene: 9. The germline V gene has CDR1 MNHEY and CDR2 SVGAGI. In nucleotides, the CDR3 is TGTGCCAGCAGTTACACGATAGGGGGCGGAAAGACCCAGTACTTC. It is translated as CASSYTIGGGKTQYF.

Turning to this clone: The same CDR3 is also encoded by other DNA sequences in this sample. CDR3 protein: CASSLDPNYGYTF. Written as DNA, the CDR3 is TGCGCCAGCAGCTTGGACCCCAACTATGGCTACACCTTC. The V and J genes are TRBV5-1 and TRBJ1-2; D not resolved. Germline-derived CDR1 and CDR2 are SGHRS and YFSETQ. The CDR3 has 13 amino acids. V lost 0 bases and J 2 bases, leaving 5 bases between the germline ends.

This clone was seen more than once but under ten times. Other DNA sequences in this sample translate to the same CDR3. V usage is TRBV5-6 and J usage is TRBJ1-5; D ambiguous. This CDR3 spans 14 amino acids. The germline CDR1 and CDR2 sequences are SGHDT and YYEEEE. V was pared by 3 bases and J by 1 base, with 8 bases between. CDR3 sequence reads: CASSSGLSNQPQHF. The CDR3 nucleotides are TGTGCCAGCAGCTCCGGACTCAGCAATCAGCCCCAGCATTTT. The entire variable domain, with the rest obtained from reference TRBV5-6 and TRBJ1-5, is as follows: DAGVTQSPTHLIKTRGQQVTLRCSPKSGHDTVSWYQQALGQGPQFIFQYYEEEERQRGNFPDRFSGHQFPNYSSELNVNALLLGDSALYLCASSSGLSNQPQHFGDGTRLSIL.

This clone showed up just a few times. The chain recombines TRBV7-8 with TRBJ2-3, with D tentatively TRBD1 (6 bases). The V end was cut by 2 bases, the J end by 0 bases, with 12 bases between. This CDR3 comprises 16 residues. CDR1 and CDR2 (germline): SGHVS, FQNEAQ. The CDR3 here is CASSLTTGPSTDTQYF. CDR3 coding DNA: TGTGCCAGCAGCTTAACAACAGGGCCTAGCACAGATACGCAGTATTTT.

The table lists this clone with a few counts. The CDR3 coding sequence is TGTGCCAGCTCGGACAGGGCGCCTTCACCCCTCCACTTT. Amino acid sequence: CASSDRAPSPLHF. The chain is built from TRBV18 and TRBJ1-6; 8 nucleotides line up with TRBD1. This CDR3 comprises 13 residues. The germline gives CDR1 KGHSH, CDR2 LQKENI. Trimming cost V 6 bases and J 9 bases; bases outside gene matches: 4.

V and J are TRBV13 and TRBJ2-3, with D tentatively TRBD1 or TRBD2 (6 bases each). Germline lookup yields CDR1 PRHDT and CDR2 FYEKMQ (reference sequence). The CDR3 loop spans 13 amino acids. Between the trimmed V and J ends, which lost 5 bases and 1 base, there was a span of 7 bases. The CDR3 sequence: CASSGGRTDTQYF. The CDR3, as DNA: TGTGCCAGCAGCGGGGGGCGCACAGATACGCAGTATTTT. Using reference TRBV13 and TRBJ2-3 for the parts outside the CDR3, the full variable domain is AAGVIQSPRHLIKEKRETATLKCYPIPRHDTVYWYQQGPGQDPQFLISFYEKMQSDKGSIPDRFSAQQFSDYHSELNMSSLELGDSALYFCASSGGRTDTQYFGPGTRLTVL.

This clone was picked up a small number of times. The chain employs TRBV5-5 and TRBJ2-5; D unclear. The CDR3 loop spans 11 amino acids. Trimming removed 4 bases from V and 9 bases from J, with 10 bases in between. From germline, CDR1 is SGHKS and CDR2 YYEKEE (reference sequence). The CDR3, as DNA: TGTGCCAGCAGCCCAGGTCCCTCCCAGTACTTC. Amino acids: CASSPGPSQYF. Full variable domain (remainder filled in from reference TRBV5-5 and TRBJ2-5): DAGVTQSPTHLIKTRGQQVTLRCSPISGHKSVSWYQQVLGQGPQFIFQYYEKEERGRGNFPDRFSARQFPNYSSELNVNALLLGDSALYLCASSPGPSQYFGPGTRLLVL.

The chain joins TRBV30 to TRBJ1-5; D gene uncertain. Trimming took off 0 bases at V and 6 bases at J, with 6 bases between the two ends. CDR3 length equals 12 residues. CDR1 is GTSNPN and CDR2 is SVGIG in the germline V gene (reference sequence). The CDR3, as DNA: TGTGCCTGGAGTGTGGACGGTCAGCCCCAGCATTTT. This gives the protein CAWSVDGQPQHF.

The rearrangement links TRBV9 to TRBJ2-5; 8 nucleotides match TRBD2. The V and J ends lost 2 bases and 2 bases, in that order; junction bases with no gene match: 8. The CDR3 consists of 16 residues. The germline CDR1 and CDR2 sequences are SGDLS and YYNGEE. CDR3 in amino acids: CASSVTIGGVQETQYF. The CDR3 bases are TGTGCCAGCAGCGTTACGATCGGGGGGGTACAAGAGACCCAGTACTTC.

The rearrangement links TRBV27 to TRBJ1-2; D is uncertain. Germline lookup yields CDR1 MNHEY and CDR2 SMNVEV (reference sequence). V was cut by 5 bases and J by 2 bases, with 12 bases left in between. The CDR3 sequence is 14 residues long. The CDR3 coding sequence is TGTGCCAGCAGTCGTTATGGAGGCAACTATGGCTACACCTTC. It yields the protein CASSRYGGNYGYTF.

The CDR3 here is CASSDRAGGTNTGELFF. CDR3 in DNA: TGTGCCAGCAGCGACAGAGCGGGGGGGACGAACACCGGGGAGCTGTTTTTT. V and J are TRBV7-2 and TRBJ2-2; 10 bases fit TRBD2. This CDR3 has 17 residues. CDR1 is SGHTA, CDR2 FQGNSA, per germline. The trim removed 5 bases at V and 0 bases at J, leaving 6 bases unmatched.